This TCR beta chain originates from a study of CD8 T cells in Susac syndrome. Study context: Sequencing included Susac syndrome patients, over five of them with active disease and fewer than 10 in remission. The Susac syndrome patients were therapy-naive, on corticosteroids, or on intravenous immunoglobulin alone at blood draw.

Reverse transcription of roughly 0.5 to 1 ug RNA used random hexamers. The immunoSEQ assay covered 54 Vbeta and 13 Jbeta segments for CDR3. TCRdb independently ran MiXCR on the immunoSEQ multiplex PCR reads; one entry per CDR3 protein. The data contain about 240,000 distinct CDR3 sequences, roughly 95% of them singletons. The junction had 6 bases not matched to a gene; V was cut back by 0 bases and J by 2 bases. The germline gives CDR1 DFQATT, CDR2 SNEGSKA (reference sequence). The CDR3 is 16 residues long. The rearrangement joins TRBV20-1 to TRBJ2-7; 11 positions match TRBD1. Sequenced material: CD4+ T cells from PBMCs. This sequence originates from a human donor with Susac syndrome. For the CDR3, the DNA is TGCAGTGCTAGAGATCCTGGGACAGGGGGGCCCTACGAGCAGTACTTC. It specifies CSARDPGTGGPYEQYF.